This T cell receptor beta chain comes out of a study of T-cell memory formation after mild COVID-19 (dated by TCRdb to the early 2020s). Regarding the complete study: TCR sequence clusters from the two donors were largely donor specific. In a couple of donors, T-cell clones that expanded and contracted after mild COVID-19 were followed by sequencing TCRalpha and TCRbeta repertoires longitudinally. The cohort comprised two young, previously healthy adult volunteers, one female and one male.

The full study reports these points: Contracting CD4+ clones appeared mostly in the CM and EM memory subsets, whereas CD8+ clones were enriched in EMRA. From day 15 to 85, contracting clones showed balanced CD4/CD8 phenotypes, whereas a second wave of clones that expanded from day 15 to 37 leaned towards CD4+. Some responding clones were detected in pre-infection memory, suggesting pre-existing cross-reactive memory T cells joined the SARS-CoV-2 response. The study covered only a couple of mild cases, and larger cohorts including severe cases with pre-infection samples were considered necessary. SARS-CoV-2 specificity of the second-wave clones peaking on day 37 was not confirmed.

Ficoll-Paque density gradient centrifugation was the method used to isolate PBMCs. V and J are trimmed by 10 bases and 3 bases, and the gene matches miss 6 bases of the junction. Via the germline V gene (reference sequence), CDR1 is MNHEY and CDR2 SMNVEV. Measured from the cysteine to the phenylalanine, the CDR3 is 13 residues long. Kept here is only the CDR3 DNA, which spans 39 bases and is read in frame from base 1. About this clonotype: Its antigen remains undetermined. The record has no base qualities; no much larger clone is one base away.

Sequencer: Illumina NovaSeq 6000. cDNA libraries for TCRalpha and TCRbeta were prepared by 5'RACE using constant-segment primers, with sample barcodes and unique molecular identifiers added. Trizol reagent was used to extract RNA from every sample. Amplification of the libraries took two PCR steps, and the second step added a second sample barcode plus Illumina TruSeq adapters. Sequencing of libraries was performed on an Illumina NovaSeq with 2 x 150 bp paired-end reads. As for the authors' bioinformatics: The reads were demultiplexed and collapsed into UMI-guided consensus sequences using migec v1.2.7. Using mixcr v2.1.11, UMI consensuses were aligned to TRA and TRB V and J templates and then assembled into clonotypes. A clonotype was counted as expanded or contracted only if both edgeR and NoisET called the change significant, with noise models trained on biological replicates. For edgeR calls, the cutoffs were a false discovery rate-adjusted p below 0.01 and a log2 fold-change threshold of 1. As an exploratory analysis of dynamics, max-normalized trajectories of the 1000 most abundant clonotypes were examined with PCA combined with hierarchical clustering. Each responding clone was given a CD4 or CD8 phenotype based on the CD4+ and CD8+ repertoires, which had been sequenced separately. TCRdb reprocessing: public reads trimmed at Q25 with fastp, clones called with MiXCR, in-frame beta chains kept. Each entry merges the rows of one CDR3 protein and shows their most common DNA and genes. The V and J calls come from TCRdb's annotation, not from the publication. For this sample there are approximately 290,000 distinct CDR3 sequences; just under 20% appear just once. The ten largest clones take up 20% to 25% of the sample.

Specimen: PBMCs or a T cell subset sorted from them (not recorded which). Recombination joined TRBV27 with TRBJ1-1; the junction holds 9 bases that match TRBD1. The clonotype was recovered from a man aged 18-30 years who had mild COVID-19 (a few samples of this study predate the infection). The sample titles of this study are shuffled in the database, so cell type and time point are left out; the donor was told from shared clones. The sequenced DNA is TGTGCCACCATCGACAGGGGGGACACTGAAGCTTTCTTT. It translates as CATIDRGDTEAFF.